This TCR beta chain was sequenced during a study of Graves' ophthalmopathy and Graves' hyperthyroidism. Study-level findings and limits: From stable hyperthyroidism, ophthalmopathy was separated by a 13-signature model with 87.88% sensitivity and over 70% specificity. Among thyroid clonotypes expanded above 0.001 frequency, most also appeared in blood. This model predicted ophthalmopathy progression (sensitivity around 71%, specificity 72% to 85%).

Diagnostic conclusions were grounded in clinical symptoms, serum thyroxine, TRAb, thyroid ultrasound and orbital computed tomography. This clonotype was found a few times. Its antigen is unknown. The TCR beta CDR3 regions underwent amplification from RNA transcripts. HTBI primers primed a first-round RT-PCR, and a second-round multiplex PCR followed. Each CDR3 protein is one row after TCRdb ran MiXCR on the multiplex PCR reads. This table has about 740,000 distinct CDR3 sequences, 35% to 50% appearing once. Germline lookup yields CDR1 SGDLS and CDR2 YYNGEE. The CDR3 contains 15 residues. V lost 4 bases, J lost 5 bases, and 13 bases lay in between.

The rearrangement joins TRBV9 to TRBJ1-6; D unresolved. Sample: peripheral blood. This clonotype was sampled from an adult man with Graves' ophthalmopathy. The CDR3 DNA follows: TGTGCCAGCAGCCAAGAATTCGGGAATAATTCACCCCTCCACTTT. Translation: CASSQEFGNNSPLHF.